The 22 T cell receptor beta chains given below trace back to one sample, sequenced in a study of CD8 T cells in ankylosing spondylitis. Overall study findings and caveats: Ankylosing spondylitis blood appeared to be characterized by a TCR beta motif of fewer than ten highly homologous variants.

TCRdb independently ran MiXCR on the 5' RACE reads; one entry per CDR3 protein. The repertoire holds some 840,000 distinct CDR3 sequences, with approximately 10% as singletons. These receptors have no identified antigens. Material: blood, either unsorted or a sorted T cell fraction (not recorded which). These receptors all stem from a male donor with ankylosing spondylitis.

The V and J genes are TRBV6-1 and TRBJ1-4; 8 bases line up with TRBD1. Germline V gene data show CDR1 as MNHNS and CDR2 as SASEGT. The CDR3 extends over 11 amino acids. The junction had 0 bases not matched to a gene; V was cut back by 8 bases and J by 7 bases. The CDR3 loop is CASGTGEKLFF. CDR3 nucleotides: TGTGCCAGCGGGACAGGTGAAAAACTGTTTTTT.

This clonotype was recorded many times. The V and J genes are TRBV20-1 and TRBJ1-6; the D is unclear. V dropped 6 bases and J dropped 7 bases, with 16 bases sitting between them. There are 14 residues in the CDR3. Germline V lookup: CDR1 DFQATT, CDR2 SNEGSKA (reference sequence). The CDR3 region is CSARGSVWNSPLHF. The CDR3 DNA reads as TGCAGTGCCCGAGGGAGCGTTTGGAATTCACCCCTCCACTTT.

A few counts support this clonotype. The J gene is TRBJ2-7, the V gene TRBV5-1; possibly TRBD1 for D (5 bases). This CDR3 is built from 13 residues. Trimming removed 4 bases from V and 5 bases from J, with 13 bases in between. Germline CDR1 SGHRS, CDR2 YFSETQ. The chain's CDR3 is CASSEQGFDEQYF. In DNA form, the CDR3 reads TGCGCCAGCAGCGAGCAGGGCTTCGACGAGCAGTACTTC.

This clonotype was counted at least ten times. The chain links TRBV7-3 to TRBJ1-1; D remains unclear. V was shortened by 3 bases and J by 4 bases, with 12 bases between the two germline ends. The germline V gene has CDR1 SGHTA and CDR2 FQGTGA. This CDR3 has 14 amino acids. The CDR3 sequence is CASSFTGEGTEAFF. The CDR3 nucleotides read TGTGCCAGCAGCTTCACCGGGGAGGGCACTGAAGCTTTCTTT.

The CDR3 DNA is TGCAGTGCTAGAGTACCGGGGGCAGATACGCAGTATTTT. Amino acid sequence: CSARVPGADTQYF. The J gene is TRBJ2-3, the V gene TRBV20-1, with a possible D match to TRBD2 (6 bases). From germline, CDR1 is DFQATT and CDR2 SNEGSKA (reference sequence). V gave up 1 base and J gave up 4 bases, with 9 bases separating them. This CDR3 is built from 13 residues.

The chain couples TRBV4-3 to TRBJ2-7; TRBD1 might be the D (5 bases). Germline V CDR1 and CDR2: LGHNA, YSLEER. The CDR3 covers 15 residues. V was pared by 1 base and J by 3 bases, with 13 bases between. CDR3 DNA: TGCGCCAGCAGCCAAGTATGGGGCAGGGACTACGAGCAGTACTTC. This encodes CASSQVWGRDYEQYF.

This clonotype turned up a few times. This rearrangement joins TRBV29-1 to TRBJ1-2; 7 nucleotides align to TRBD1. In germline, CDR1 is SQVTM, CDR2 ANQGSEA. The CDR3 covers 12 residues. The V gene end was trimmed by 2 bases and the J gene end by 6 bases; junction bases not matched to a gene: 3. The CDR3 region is CSVERDSHGYTF. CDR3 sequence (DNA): TGCAGCGTTGAACGGGACAGTCATGGCTACACCTTC. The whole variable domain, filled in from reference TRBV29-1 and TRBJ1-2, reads SAVISQKPSRDICQRGTSLTIQCQVDSQVTMMFWYRQQPGQSLTLIATANQGSEATYESGFVIDKFPISRPNLTFSTLTVSNMSPEDSSIYLCSVERDSHGYTFGSGTRLTVV.

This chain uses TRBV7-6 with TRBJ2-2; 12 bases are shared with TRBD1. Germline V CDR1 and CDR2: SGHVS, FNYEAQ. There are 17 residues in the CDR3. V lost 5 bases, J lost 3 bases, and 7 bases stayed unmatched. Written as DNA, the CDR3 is TGTGCCAGCAGCCCCTCCCGGGACAGGGGGCACACCGGGGAGCTGTTTTTT. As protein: CASSPSRDRGHTGELFF.

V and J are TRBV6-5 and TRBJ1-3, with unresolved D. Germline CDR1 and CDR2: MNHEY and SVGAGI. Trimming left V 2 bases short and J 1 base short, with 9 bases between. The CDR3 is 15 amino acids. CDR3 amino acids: CASSYPTESGNTIYF. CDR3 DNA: TGTGCCAGCAGTTACCCAACAGAATCTGGAAACACCATATATTTT.

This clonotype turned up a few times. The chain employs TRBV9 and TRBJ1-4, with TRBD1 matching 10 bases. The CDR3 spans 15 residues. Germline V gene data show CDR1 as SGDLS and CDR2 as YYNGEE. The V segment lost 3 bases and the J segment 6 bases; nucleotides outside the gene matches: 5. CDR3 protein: CASSADGTGDEKLFF. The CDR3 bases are TGTGCCAGCAGCGCAGATGGGACAGGGGATGAAAAACTGTTTTTT.

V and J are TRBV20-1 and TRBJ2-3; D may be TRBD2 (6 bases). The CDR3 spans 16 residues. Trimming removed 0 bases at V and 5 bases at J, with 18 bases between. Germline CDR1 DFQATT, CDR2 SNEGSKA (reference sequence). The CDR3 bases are TGCAGTGCTAGAGATGGGACTGCCTTGGATCGAGATACGCAGTATTTT. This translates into CSARDGTALDRDTQYF.

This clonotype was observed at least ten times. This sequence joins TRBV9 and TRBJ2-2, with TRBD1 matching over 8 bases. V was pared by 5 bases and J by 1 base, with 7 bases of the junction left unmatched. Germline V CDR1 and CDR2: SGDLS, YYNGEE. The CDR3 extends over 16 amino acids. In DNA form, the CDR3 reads TGTGCCAGCAGTTATCGACAGGGGCGGAACACCGGGGAGCTGTTTTTT. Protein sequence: CASSYRQGRNTGELFF. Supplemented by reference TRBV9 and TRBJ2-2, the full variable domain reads DSGVTQTPKHLITATGQRVTLRCSPRSGDLSVYWYQQSLDQGLQFLIQYYNGEERAKGNILERFSAQQFPDLHSELNLSSLELGDSALYFCASSYRQGRNTGELFFGEGSRLTVL.

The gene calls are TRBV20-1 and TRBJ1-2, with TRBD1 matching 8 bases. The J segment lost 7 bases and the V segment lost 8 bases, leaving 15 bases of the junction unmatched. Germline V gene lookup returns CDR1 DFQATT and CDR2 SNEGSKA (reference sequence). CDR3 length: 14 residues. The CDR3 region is CSRFLTGAGGGYTF. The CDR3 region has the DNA TGCAGTCGTTTTCTGACAGGGGCAGGTGGTGGCTACACCTTC.

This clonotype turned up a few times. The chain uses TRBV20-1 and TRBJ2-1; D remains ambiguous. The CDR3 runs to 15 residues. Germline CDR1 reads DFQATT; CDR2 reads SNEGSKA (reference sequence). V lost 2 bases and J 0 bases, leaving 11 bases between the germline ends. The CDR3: CSARRNTISYNEQFF. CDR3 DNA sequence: TGCAGTGCTAGAAGGAACACCATCTCCTACAATGAGCAGTTCTTC.

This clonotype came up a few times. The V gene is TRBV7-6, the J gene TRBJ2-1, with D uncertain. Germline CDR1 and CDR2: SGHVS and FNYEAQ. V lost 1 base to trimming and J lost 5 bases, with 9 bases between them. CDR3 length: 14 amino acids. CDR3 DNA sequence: TGTGCCAGCAGCTTAGTACTGGGGAACAATGAGCAGTTCTTC. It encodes CASSLVLGNNEQFF.

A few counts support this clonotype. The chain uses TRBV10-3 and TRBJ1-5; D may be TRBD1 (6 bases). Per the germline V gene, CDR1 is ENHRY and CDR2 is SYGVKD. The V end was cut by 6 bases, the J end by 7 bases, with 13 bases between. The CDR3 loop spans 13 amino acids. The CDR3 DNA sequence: TGTGCCATCAGGGACAGCGCCGAACAGCCCCAGCATTTT. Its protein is CAIRDSAEQPQHF.

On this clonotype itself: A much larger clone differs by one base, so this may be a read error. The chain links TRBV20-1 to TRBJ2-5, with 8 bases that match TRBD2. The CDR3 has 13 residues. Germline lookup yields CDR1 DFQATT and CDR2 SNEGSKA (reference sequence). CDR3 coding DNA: TGCAGTGTCCTTCTAGCGGGCGGGGAGACCAAGTACTTC. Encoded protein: CSVLLAGGETKYF.

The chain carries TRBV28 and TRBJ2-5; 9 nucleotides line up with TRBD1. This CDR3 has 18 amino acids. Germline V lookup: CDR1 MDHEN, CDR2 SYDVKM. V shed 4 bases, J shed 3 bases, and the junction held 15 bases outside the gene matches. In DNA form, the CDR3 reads TGTGCCAGCAGTTCGGGCTCATGGACAGGGGATTTTGAAGAGACCCAGTACTTC. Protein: CASSSGSWTGDFEETQYF. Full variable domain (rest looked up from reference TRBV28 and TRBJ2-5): DVKVTQSSRYLVKRTGEKVFLECVQDMDHENMFWYRQDPGLGLRLIYFSYDVKMKEKGDIPEGYSVSREKKERFSLILESASTNQTSMYLCASSSGSWTGDFEETQYFGPGTRLLVL.

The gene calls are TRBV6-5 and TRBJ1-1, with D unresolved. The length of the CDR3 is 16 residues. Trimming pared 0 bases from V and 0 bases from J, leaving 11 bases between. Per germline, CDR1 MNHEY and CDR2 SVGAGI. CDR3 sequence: CASSYSKEKMNTEAFF. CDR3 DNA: TGTGCCAGCAGTTACTCTAAGGAAAAAATGAACACTGAAGCTTTCTTT.

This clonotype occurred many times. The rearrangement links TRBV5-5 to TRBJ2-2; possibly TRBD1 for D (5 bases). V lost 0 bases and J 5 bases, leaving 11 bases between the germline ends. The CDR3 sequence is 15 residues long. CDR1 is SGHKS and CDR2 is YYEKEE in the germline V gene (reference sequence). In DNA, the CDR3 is TGTGCCAGCAGCTTGGAGCAGGGAAGGACCGGGGAGCTGTTTTTT. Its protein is CASSLEQGRTGELFF.

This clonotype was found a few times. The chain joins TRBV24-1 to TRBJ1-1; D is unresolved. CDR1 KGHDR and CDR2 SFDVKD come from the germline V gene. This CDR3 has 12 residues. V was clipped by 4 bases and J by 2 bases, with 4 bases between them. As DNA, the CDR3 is TGTGCCACCAGTGACCCAAACACTGAAGCTTTCTTT. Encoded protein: CATSDPNTEAFF.

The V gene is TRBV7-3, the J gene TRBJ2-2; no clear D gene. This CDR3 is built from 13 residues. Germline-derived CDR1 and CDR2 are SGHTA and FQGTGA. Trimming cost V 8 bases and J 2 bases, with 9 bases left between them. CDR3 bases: TGTGCCAGCGCCTTTATAAACACCGGGGAGCTGTTTTTT. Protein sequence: CASAFINTGELFF.